This T cell receptor (beta chain) was captured by sequencing in a study of T cells expressing NK-cell markers. Study at large: The eight sequenced donors comprised seven who were HCMV-seropositive and one who was seronegative.

The study, taken as a whole, reports: Six or seven donors showed dominant NKG2C+ clonotypes comprising about 1.0-7.0% of their CD8+ T cells.

TCRdb derives one entry per CDR3 protein from the 5' RACE reads, leaving out DNA. The sample's table shows about 450,000 distinct CDR3 sequences. The length of the CDR3 is 15 residues. Germline-derived CDR1 and CDR2 are SGHKS and YYEKEE (reference sequence). Points on this clonotype: Antigen unknown.

The sequenced material came from blood T cells: a sorted CD56 or NKG2C T cell subset, CD4+ or CD8+ T cells, or bulk PBMC T cells (not recorded which). This sequence joins TRBV5-5 and TRBJ1-3. The TCR comes from a woman between 18 and 70 years old in good health. This CDR3 reads CASSLTLFSGNTIYF.